Listed below are T cell receptor beta chains from one sample, sequenced in a study of somatic mutations in cytotoxic T cells in rheumatoid arthritis. Repertoires were generated with immunoSEQ multiplex PCR, while TCRdb's copy carries only in-frame clones and drops some. The sample records over 15,000 clones, approximately 71% being singletons. Sequencing was carried out using CD8+ T cells sorted from blood. These receptors came from an adult with rheumatoid arthritis. CDR3s leave out the opening cysteine and the closing phenylalanine or tryptophan. A D gene is named only where the DNA matches it firmly.

>TRBV6-1|TRBJ2-7|-
ASSPRTPHYEQY
>TRBV7-9|TRBJ2-7|TRBD2
ASSSGTNSYEQY
>TRBV7-9|TRBJ2-3|-
ASSLVEGTATDTQY
>TRBV7-2|TRBJ1-1|-
ASSLGMTEAF
>TRBV10-3|TRBJ2-5|-
ACQDPGETQY
>TRBV27|TRBJ2-7|TRBD2
ASSLRGLIDYEQY
>TRBV28|TRBJ1-6|TRBD1
ASSLPGTGFNSPLH
>TRBV6-1|TRBJ2-2|-
ASSSLHGELF
>TRBV19|TRBJ1-1|-
ASSIGTPNTEAF
>TRBV6-6|TRBJ1-5|-
ASSLEQSSNQPQH
>TRBV7-2|TRBJ1-1|TRBD1
ASSSTGQLNTEAF
>TRBV2|TRBJ2-7|-
ASSEGSYEQY
>TRBV5-6|TRBJ2-3|-
ASSRGIEGRDTQY
>TRBV28|TRBJ2-3|-
ASIRGITDTQY
>TRBV5-1|TRBJ1-2|TRBD1
ASSLDRGLYT
>TRBV10-2|TRBJ2-7|-
ASSLGIWGYEQY
>TRBV10-1|TRBJ2-5|-
ASSESLVGQETQY